Here is one T cell receptor beta chain with its context. Its antigen is unidentified. A read error may produce the germline difference seen at one junction end. Looked up from germline, CDR1 is SSHAT and CDR2 is FNYEAQ (reference sequence). The CDR3 has 15 residues. This specimen comes from a study of STAT3 mutations in large granular lymphocyte leukemia. General study findings and limits: Variable sampling intervals and differing treatment regimens complicated linking therapy response to TCR clonal burden changes. Samples missed the first appearance of the clone. In T-cell large granular lymphocyte leukemia, about half of patients showed multiple immunodominant subclonotypes. In some patients, a small highly pathogenic clone possibly went undetected.

The assay was immunoSEQ multiplex PCR, and TCRdb's table has in-frame clones only and misses some. The sample yields some 27,000 clones, approximately 80% seen once. The sample was peripheral blood mononuclear cells. The rearrangement links TRBV7-7 to TRBJ2-1; D gene ambiguous. The clonotype originates from a woman aged 45-60 years with T-cell large granular lymphocyte leukemia. Some clones in this sample may be carry-over from other donors' samples. CDR3 nucleotide sequence: TGTGCTAGCAGCTTAGGAGCCCCCTCCTACAATGAGCAGTTCTTC. Protein sequence: CASSLGAPSYNEQFF.